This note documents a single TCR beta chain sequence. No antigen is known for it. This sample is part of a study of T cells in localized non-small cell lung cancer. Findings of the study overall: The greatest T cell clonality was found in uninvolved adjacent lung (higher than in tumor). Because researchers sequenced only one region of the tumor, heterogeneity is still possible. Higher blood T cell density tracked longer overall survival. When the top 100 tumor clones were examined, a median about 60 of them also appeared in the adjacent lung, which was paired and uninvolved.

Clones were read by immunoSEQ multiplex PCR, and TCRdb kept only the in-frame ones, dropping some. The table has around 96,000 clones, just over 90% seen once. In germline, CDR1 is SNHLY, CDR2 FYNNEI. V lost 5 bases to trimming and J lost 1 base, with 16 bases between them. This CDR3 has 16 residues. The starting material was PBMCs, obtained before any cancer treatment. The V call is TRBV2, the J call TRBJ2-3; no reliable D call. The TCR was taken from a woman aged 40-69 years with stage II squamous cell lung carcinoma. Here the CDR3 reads CASSPDRLPGTDTQYF. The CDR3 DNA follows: TGTGCCAGCAGTCCCGACCGCCTCCCGGGCACAGATACGCAGTATTTT.